This TCR beta chain stems from a study of T cell responses to AZD1222 COVID-19 vaccine. General study points: Unmutated variant regions reportedly attract nearly half of all spike-specific TCRs. The donor group comprised mostly white British people and more females; the analysis possibly underestimated clonal diversity. Only a handful of AZD1222 recipients tested seropositive at baseline.

Note on this clone: Its antigen is undetermined.

CDR1 is LGHDT and CDR2 is YNNKEL in the germline V gene (reference sequence). The germline V and J ends were trimmed by 2 bases and 6 bases, with 9 bases remaining between them. This CDR3 has 13 amino acids. The data were produced by immunoSEQ multiplex PCR, yet TCRdb's version contains in-frame clones alone and is incomplete. The sample lists about 140,000 clones, over 80% seen once, with around 3.5% in the top ten. Some second doses came at about 4 weeks and others at about 12 weeks; these were pooled. The clonotype comes from an adult who received the AZD1222 COVID-19 vaccine. Source: peripheral blood, taken 28 days after the second AZD1222 dose. The chain uses TRBV3-1 (or the pseudogene TRBV3-2) and TRBJ2-3, with D possibly matching TRBD2 (5 bases). The CDR3 loop is CASSQRGRDTQYF. In nucleotides, the CDR3 is TGTGCCAGCAGCCAACGGGGTCGGGATACGCAGTATTTT.